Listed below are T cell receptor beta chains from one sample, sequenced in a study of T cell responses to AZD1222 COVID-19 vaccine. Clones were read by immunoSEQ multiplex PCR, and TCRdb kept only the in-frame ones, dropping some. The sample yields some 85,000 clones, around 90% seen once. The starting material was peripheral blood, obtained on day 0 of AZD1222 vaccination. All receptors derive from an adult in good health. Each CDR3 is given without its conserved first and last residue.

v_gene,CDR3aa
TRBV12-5,ASGLTGQGDQETQY
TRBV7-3,ASSHTGTGGLLNEQF
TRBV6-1,ASSETVFGYGYT
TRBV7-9,ASSLEPTGEKLF
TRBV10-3,AISGGLNEQF
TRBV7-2,ASSRLTGTGENYGYT
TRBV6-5,ASSSSGIFDEQY
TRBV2,ASLQGVGNTIY
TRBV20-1,SGWESDEQF
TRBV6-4,ASSDSGRGSREKLF
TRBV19,ASSMNPTTNEKLF
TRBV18,ASSQGQGLGMNTEAF
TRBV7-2,ASQLAVSTDTQY
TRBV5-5,ASSLGTPNYEQY
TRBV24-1,ATRNPGLAGGQNTGELF
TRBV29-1,SVEVGGRGYSYGYT
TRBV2,ASSILRESEAF
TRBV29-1,SALRVSYNEQF
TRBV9,ASSVAMNTEAF
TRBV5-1,ASSLTGAYNEQF
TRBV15,ATSSRRLSGNTIY
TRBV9,ASSATGNHNSPLH
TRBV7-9,ASSLWGTGGSDGPQH
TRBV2,ASGRGGLPGEQY
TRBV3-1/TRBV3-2,ASSPGTGRGYGYT
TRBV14,ASSQDHYSDIQY
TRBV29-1,SVEGSPAGAF
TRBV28,ASSESLTGGQETQY
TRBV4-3,ASSQDWGSGDEQF
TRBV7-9,ASTGLAGTYEQY
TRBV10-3,ASRFSGTLHESDEQF
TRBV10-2,ASSESGHRNQPQH
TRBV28,ASSPIQGSYEQY
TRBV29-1,SVESANTEAF
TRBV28,ASVNEGRLANTGELF
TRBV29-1,SVETGYGYT
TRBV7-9,ASSLGVTGNGYT
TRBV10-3,AISLFEGRGSYNEQF
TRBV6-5,ASSDPGRNQPQH